A single sample is the source of the 25 T cell receptor beta chains below, sequenced in a study of blood T cells in healthy people across ages. It was with a sample-barcoded 5' primer and a J-beta primer mix that a second PCR of roughly 7 to 12 cycles was run. In TCRdb, the 5' RACE reads were re-called with MiXCR into one record per CDR3 protein. This table has 1.5 million to 2 million distinct CDR3 sequences, about 50% appearing once. The sample was blood. Every receptor here comes from a woman aged 40 to 55 in good health.

V and J are TRBV6-5 and TRBJ1-2, with 9 nucleotides matching TRBD1. J lost 4 bases, V lost 0 bases, and 3 bases had no gene match. This CDR3 spans 15 amino acids. Germline-derived CDR1 and CDR2 are MNHEY and SVGAGI. This chain's CDR3 is CASSYSGTGPYGYTF. The CDR3 bases are TGTGCCAGCAGTTACTCTGGGACAGGGCCCTATGGCTACACCTTC.

The chain joins TRBV12-3 or TRBV12-4 to TRBJ2-4; TRBD1 matches at 8 bases. V lost 7 bases, J lost 0 bases, and 8 bases stayed unmatched. The CDR3 extends over 16 amino acids. CDR3 DNA: TGTGCCAGCACCGACAGGGGTCCTTTAGCCAAAAACATTCAGTACTTC. Translated, it gives CASTDRGPLAKNIQYF.

In its sample, this clonotype was seen a few times. This sequence joins TRBV5-1 and TRBJ1-2, with D unresolved. V was pared by 5 bases and J by 3 bases, with 11 bases between. Germline V CDR1 and CDR2: SGHRS, YFSETQ. The CDR3 spans 13 residues. The CDR3 DNA reads TGCGCCAGCAGATATGACACCGACTATGGCTACACCTTC. Translating gives CASRYDTDYGYTF. Supplemented by reference TRBV5-1 and TRBJ1-2, the full variable domain reads KAGVTQTPRYLIKTRGQQVTLSCSPISGHRSVSWYQQTPGQGLQFLFEYFSETQRNKGNFPGRFSGRQFSNSRSEMNVSTLELGDSALYLCASRYDTDYGYTFGSGTRLTVV.

This sequence joins TRBV28 and TRBJ2-3; D unresolved. This CDR3 is 14 amino acids long. With 3 bases removed from V and 4 bases from J, the gap between germline ends came to 11 bases. The germline CDR1 and CDR2 sequences are MDHEN and SYDVKM. The CDR3, as DNA: TGTGCCAGCAGTTTGAGGCAGAGCGCAGATACGCAGTATTTT. Its translation: CASSLRQSADTQYF.

This clonotype appeared a few times. CDR3 DNA sequence: TGTGCCAGCAGCACCCCGGGGCGGGAGACCCAGTACTTC. Residues: CASSTPGRETQYF. The chain combines TRBV11-2 with TRBJ2-5; the D gene could be TRBD1 or TRBD2 (5 bases each). The length of the CDR3 is 13 residues. With 5 bases removed from V and 5 bases from J, the gap between germline ends came to 12 bases. Germline loops: CDR1 SGHAT, CDR2 FQNNGV.

J is TRBJ2-7 and V is TRBV20-1, with 11 bases aligning to TRBD1. The V gene end was trimmed by 6 bases and the J gene end by 0 bases; junction bases not matched to a gene: 7. The CDR3 runs to 15 residues. The germline V gene has CDR1 DFQATT and CDR2 SNEGSKA (reference sequence). CDR3 sequence reads: CSARQGTGGSYEQYF. The CDR3 nucleotides are TGCAGTGCCCGTCAAGGGACAGGGGGCTCCTACGAGCAGTACTTC.

The chain links TRBV3-1 to TRBJ2-3; D is possibly TRBD1 (5 bases). V was trimmed by 4 bases and J by 3 bases, leaving 17 bases between them. Germline lookup yields CDR1 LGHDT and CDR2 YNNKEL (reference sequence). The CDR3 length is 16 residues. DNA for the CDR3: TGTGCCAGCAGCCCCGACAAAGGGGCGCGTACAGATACGCAGTATTTT. This translates into CASSPDKGARTDTQYF.

This rearrangement joins TRBV5-5 to TRBJ1-4; D is ambiguous. The V and J ends lost 6 bases and 7 bases respectively, with 10 bases between them. Germline assignment: CDR1 SGHKS and CDR2 YYEKEE (reference sequence). The CDR3 is 12 residues long. The CDR3 coding sequence is TGTGCCAGCACCTTCGATTCTGAAAAACTGTTTTTT. It is translated as CASTFDSEKLFF.

The chain couples TRBV20-1 to TRBJ2-1, with 11 bases matching TRBD2. The CDR3 covers 14 residues. Germline CDR1 DFQATT, CDR2 SNEGSKA (reference sequence). Trimming cost V 7 bases and J 10 bases; bases outside gene matches: 12. The DNA of the CDR3 is TGCAGTGAAGATAGACTAGCGGGGTGGCGGGAGCAGTTCTTC. As protein: CSEDRLAGWREQFF.

The genes are TRBV9 and TRBJ2-5; 9 bases are a match to TRBD2. J lost 4 bases, V lost 4 bases, and 5 bases had no gene match. Germline CDR1 and CDR2: SGDLS and YYNGEE. The CDR3 has 14 residues. CDR3 protein: CASSQSGGRETQYF. Written as DNA, the CDR3 is TGTGCCAGCAGCCAAAGCGGGGGGCGAGAGACCCAGTACTTC. The variable domain in full, with the rest retrieved from reference TRBV9 and TRBJ2-5, is DSGVTQTPKHLITATGQRVTLRCSPRSGDLSVYWYQQSLDQGLQFLIQYYNGEERAKGNILERFSAQQFPDLHSELNLSSLELGDSALYFCASSQSGGRETQYFGPGTRLLVL.

The chain uses TRBV10-2 and TRBJ1-5; D is undetermined. The CDR3 length is 13 residues. The germline V gene has CDR1 WSHSY and CDR2 SAAADI. The V gene lost 0 bases and the J gene lost 6 bases, with 6 bases spanning the gap. In DNA, the CDR3 is TGCGCCAGCAGTGAGTCGAAAAGTCAGCCCCAGCATTTT. Residues: CASSESKSQPQHF.

This clonotype has only a few counts. The chain couples TRBV7-2 to TRBJ2-4; D may be TRBD2 (6 bases). Germline V lookup: CDR1 SGHTA, CDR2 FQGNSA. The CDR3 spans 15 residues. V lost 4 bases and J 6 bases, leaving 16 bases between the germline ends. DNA for the CDR3: TGTGCCAGCAGCTCCCCGCGGGGCGGTAGAAACATTCAGTACTTC. Translated: CASSSPRGGRNIQYF.

The V gene is TRBV19, the J gene TRBJ2-5; D unclear. The CDR3 consists of 14 residues. Germline CDR1 and CDR2: LNHDA and SQIVND (reference sequence). V was trimmed by 8 bases and J by 1 base, leaving 14 bases between them. The CDR3 DNA reads as TGTGCCAGTCAACCCCGGACCAGCCAAGAGACCCAGTACTTC. Protein product: CASQPRTSQETQYF.

The chain links TRBV4-3 to TRBJ2-3; 8 bases agree with TRBD1. The CDR3 runs to 19 residues. The junction had 12 bases not matched to a gene; V was cut back by 1 base and J by 0 bases. Looked up from germline, CDR1 is LGHNA and CDR2 is YSLEER. The CDR3 DNA reads TGCGCCAGCAGCCAAGGCGTGGCGACAGGGGCTGGGAGCACAGATACGCAGTATTTT. Its translation: CASSQGVATGAGSTDTQYF.

This chain joins TRBV6-5 and TRBJ2-3; D ambiguous. Germline V lookup: CDR1 MNHEY, CDR2 SVGAGI. This CDR3 is built from 16 residues. V was pared by 10 bases and J by 0 bases, with 20 bases between. CDR3 amino acids: CATRLGSALSTDTQYF. Here the CDR3 DNA reads TGTGCCACCCGCCTGGGCAGCGCTCTTAGCACAGATACGCAGTATTTT.

This chain connects TRBV7-2 to TRBJ2-3; D could derive from TRBD1 or TRBD2 (6 bases each). This CDR3 is 18 amino acids long. V was cut by 3 bases and J by 2 bases, with 21 bases left in between. The germline V gene encodes CDR1 SGHTA and CDR2 FQGNSA. The CDR3 coding sequence is TGTGCCAGCAGCTTGGGGGAGGAGTGGGGGCTACTCACAGATACGCAGTATTTT. Translated: CASSLGEEWGLLTDTQYF.

This clonotype appeared a few times. The V and J genes are TRBV20-1 and TRBJ2-7, with unresolved D. This CDR3 is 13 amino acids long. The V end lost 1 base, the J end lost 2 bases, and 9 bases lay between the germline ends. CDR1 DFQATT and CDR2 SNEGSKA come from the germline V gene (reference sequence). The CDR3 spells CSARAVPAYEQYF. As DNA, the CDR3 is TGCAGTGCTAGAGCGGTGCCTGCCTACGAGCAGTACTTC.

The V gene is TRBV15, the J gene TRBJ1-1, with D tentatively TRBD1 (5 bases). CDR3 length: 11 residues. V was pared by 6 bases and J by 4 bases, with 6 bases between. CDR1 is LNHNV and CDR2 is YYDKDF in the germline V gene (reference sequence). In DNA form, the CDR3 reads TGTGCCACCAGTGGGACCACTGAAGCTTTCTTT. Protein product: CATSGTTEAFF.

This clonotype has more than one count but fewer than ten. The chain couples TRBV4-1 to TRBJ2-1; D is perhaps TRBD2 (7 bases). The CDR3 contains 17 residues. The germline CDR1 and CDR2 sequences are MGHRA and YSYEKL. V lost 3 bases to trimming and J lost 5 bases, with 20 bases between them. CDR3 region: CASSHPIGGGPNNEQFF. CDR3 DNA: TGCGCCAGCAGCCACCCCATAGGGGGGGGGCCTAACAATGAGCAGTTCTTC.

V usage is TRBV20-1 and J usage is TRBJ1-2; 9 positions match TRBD1. The J segment lost 8 bases and the V segment lost 0 bases, leaving 4 bases of the junction unmatched. The germline gives CDR1 DFQATT, CDR2 SNEGSKA (reference sequence). The CDR3 has 13 residues. The CDR3 region has the DNA TGCAGTGCTAGAGAAAGGACAGGGGAAGGCTACACCTTC. Its protein is CSARERTGEGYTF.

This clonotype was seen a few times. This chain uses TRBV7-2 with TRBJ2-1; 12 positions match TRBD2. This CDR3 has 17 amino acids. Trimming removed 3 bases from V and 4 bases from J; junction bases left unmatched: 7. Germline CDR1 SGHTA, CDR2 FQGNSA. The CDR3 DNA is TGTGCCAGCAGCTTCTCGGGGACTAGCGGGCTTTACAATGAGCAGTTCTTC. Amino acid sequence: CASSFSGTSGLYNEQFF.

The chain employs TRBV3-1 and TRBJ2-5, with TRBD2 as a possible D gene (5 bases). This CDR3 comprises 13 residues. The germline V gene encodes CDR1 LGHDT and CDR2 YNNKEL (reference sequence). V lost 2 bases and J lost 11, with 15 bases in between. The CDR3 spells CASSQTETTEQYF. CDR3 DNA sequence: TGTGCCAGCAGCCAAACTGAGACTACTGAGCAGTACTTC.

This clonotype appeared a few times. V and J are TRBV20-1 and TRBJ2-3, with D maybe TRBD2 (6 bases). The germline V gene encodes CDR1 DFQATT and CDR2 SNEGSKA (reference sequence). CDR3 length: 14 amino acids. Trimming pared 3 bases from V and 2 bases from J, leaving 12 bases between. CDR3 loop: CSASLGGNTDTQYF. CDR3 nucleotides: TGCAGTGCTAGTCTGGGGGGTAACACAGATACGCAGTATTTT.

The chain links TRBV6-5 to TRBJ2-5; TRBD1 is a possible D gene (6 bases). The CDR3 runs to 17 residues. V lost 4 bases, J lost 0 bases, and 18 bases lay in between. The germline CDR1 and CDR2 sequences are MNHEY and SVGAGI. CDR3 in amino acids: CASSFFSGHPYQETQYF. For the CDR3, the DNA is TGTGCCAGCAGTTTTTTCTCGGGACATCCGTACCAAGAGACCCAGTACTTC.

The rearrangement links TRBV24-1 to TRBJ2-1; unclear D gene. Per the germline V gene, CDR1 is KGHDR and CDR2 is SFDVKD. This CDR3 comprises 16 residues. With 5 bases removed from V and 6 bases from J, the gap between germline ends came to 19 bases. CDR3 residues: CATSAGPWEAVNEQFF. CDR3 sequence (DNA): TGTGCCACCAGTGCCGGCCCCTGGGAAGCCGTCAATGAGCAGTTCTTC.